A selection of T cell receptor beta chains follows, all from one sample in a study of cytotoxic CD8 clonotypes in ibrutinib-treated CLL. Profiled with immunoSEQ multiplex PCR; TCRdb holds only in-frame clones, not every one. The sample lists roughly 330,000 clones; 67% were seen once. This sample comprised PBMCs, obtained after 36 months of ibrutinib treatment. Receptors were obtained from a human donor with chronic lymphocytic leukemia. Both conserved end residues are part of each CDR3. The D gene is left open where the match is weak. Clone size is not always given. Where it is, it says once, few, many or a class for expanded clones.

v_call: TRBV7-8
j_call: TRBJ1-2
d_call: .
clone_size: .
cdr3_aa: CASSLETAHFSYGYTF
cdr3_nt: TGTGCCAGCAGCTTAGAGACGGCTCATTTTTCTTATGGCTACACCTTC

v_call: TRBV5-1
j_call: TRBJ1-5
d_call: .
clone_size: few
cdr3_aa: CASRPRASSNQPQHF
cdr3_nt: TGCGCCAGCAGGCCCCGGGCCTCGAGTAATCAGCCCCAGCATTTT

v_call: TRBV5-1
j_call: TRBJ2-7
d_call: TRBD2
clone_size: .
cdr3_aa: CASSLVAGASEQYF
cdr3_nt: TGCGCCAGCAGCTTGGTCGCGGGAGCAAGCGAGCAGTACTTC

v_call: TRBV5-1
j_call: TRBJ2-5
d_call: TRBD1
clone_size: .
cdr3_aa: CASSFRTGDEETQYF
cdr3_nt: TGCGCCAGCAGCTTCCGGACAGGCGATGAGGAGACCCAGTACTTC

v_call: TRBV7-9
j_call: TRBJ2-5
d_call: .
clone_size: .
cdr3_aa: CASSLTGRKEETQYF
cdr3_nt: TGTGCCAGCAGCTTGACAGGGAGGAAAGAAGAGACCCAGTACTTC

v_call: TRBV5-8
j_call: TRBJ1-1
d_call: .
clone_size: .
cdr3_aa: CASSLSGTPANTEAFF
cdr3_nt: TGTGCCAGCAGCTTGAGTGGGACCCCGGCGAACACTGAAGCTTTCTTT

v_call: TRBV7-2
j_call: TRBJ2-5
d_call: .
clone_size: few
cdr3_aa: CASSSRREQETQYF
cdr3_nt: TGTGCCAGCAGCTCCAGACGGGAGCAAGAGACCCAGTACTTC

v_call: TRBV11-2
j_call: TRBJ1-1
d_call: .
clone_size: once
cdr3_aa: CASSLSPASNTEAFF
cdr3_nt: TGTGCCAGCAGCCTCAGTCCAGCCTCGAACACTGAAGCTTTCTTT

v_call: TRBV5-4
j_call: TRBJ2-7
d_call: .
clone_size: .
cdr3_aa: CASSREYAGYEQYF
cdr3_nt: TGTGCCAGCAGCCGAGAATATGCAGGCTACGAGCAGTACTTC

v_call: TRBV15
j_call: TRBJ1-5
d_call: .
clone_size: .
cdr3_aa: CATSSWSRFGLGNQPQHF
cdr3_nt: TGTGCCACCAGCAGCTGGAGTAGGTTCGGTCTAGGCAATCAGCCCCAGCATTTT

v_call: TRBV9
j_call: TRBJ1-2
d_call: .
clone_size: .
cdr3_aa: CASSEGGSSYGYTF
cdr3_nt: TGTGCCAGCAGCGAGGGAGGGAGTTCCTATGGCTACACCTTC

v_call: TRBV7-8
j_call: TRBJ2-7
d_call: TRBD1
clone_size: .
cdr3_aa: CASSLQGAEQYF
cdr3_nt: TGTGCCAGCAGCCTCCAGGGGGCAGAGCAGTACTTC

v_call: TRBV6-5
j_call: TRBJ2-7
d_call: TRBD1
clone_size: .
cdr3_aa: CASKTGQAQYEQYF
cdr3_nt: TGTGCCAGCAAGACCGGACAGGCACAATACGAGCAGTACTTC

v_call: TRBV7-3
j_call: TRBJ2-7
d_call: .
clone_size: few
cdr3_aa: CASSPDGYEQYF
cdr3_nt: TGTGCCAGCAGCCCTGACGGATACGAGCAGTACTTC

v_call: TRBV19
j_call: TRBJ2-4
d_call: TRBD2
clone_size: .
cdr3_aa: CASSLLAGHHKNIQYF
cdr3_nt: TGTGCCAGTAGTTTACTAGCGGGGCACCACAAAAACATTCAGTACTTC

v_call: TRBV29-1
j_call: TRBJ1-2
d_call: .
clone_size: .
cdr3_aa: CSVQGTSNYGYTF
cdr3_nt: TGCAGCGTCCAGGGGACCTCTAACTATGGCTACACCTTC

v_call: TRBV25-1
j_call: TRBJ2-5
d_call: .
clone_size: once
cdr3_aa: CASSIQGRNQETQYF
cdr3_nt: TGTGCCAGCAGCATACAGGGGAGGAATCAAGAGACCCAGTACTTC

v_call: TRBV10-3
j_call: TRBJ2-7
d_call: TRBD1
clone_size: .
cdr3_aa: CAISESTGLSSYEQYF
cdr3_nt: TGTGCCATCAGTGAGTCGACAGGGCTAAGCTCCTACGAGCAGTACTTC

v_call: TRBV19
j_call: TRBJ2-7
d_call: TRBD1
clone_size: .
cdr3_aa: CASSLQGAYEQYF
cdr3_nt: TGTGCCAGTAGTTTACAGGGGGCCTACGAGCAGTACTTC

v_call: TRBV15
j_call: TRBJ1-4
d_call: TRBD1
clone_size: .
cdr3_aa: CATSGARGQPGEKLFF
cdr3_nt: TGTGCCACCAGCGGTGCCAGGGGGCAGCCTGGTGAAAAACTGTTTTTT

v_call: TRBV27
j_call: TRBJ2-3
d_call: TRBD2
clone_size: .
cdr3_aa: CASSRPGLAGLSTDTQYF
cdr3_nt: TGTGCCAGCAGTCGACCGGGACTAGCGGGACTAAGCACAGATACGCAGTATTTT

v_call: TRBV7-2
j_call: TRBJ1-2
d_call: .
clone_size: .
cdr3_aa: CASSQRVVTGGYTF
cdr3_nt: TGTGCCAGCAGCCAGAGAGTTGTGACGGGTGGCTACACCTTC

v_call: TRBV4-1
j_call: TRBJ2-7
d_call: .
clone_size: .
cdr3_aa: CASSQDPRYEQYF
cdr3_nt: TGCGCCAGCAGCCAAGATCCCCGCTACGAGCAGTACTTC

v_call: TRBV4-1
j_call: TRBJ1-5
d_call: .
clone_size: .
cdr3_aa: CASSQHRDHNQPQHF
cdr3_nt: TGCGCCAGCAGCCAACACAGGGATCACAATCAGCCCCAGCATTTT

v_call: TRBV6-1
j_call: TRBJ2-7
d_call: TRBD2
clone_size: .
cdr3_aa: CASKMRGDGYEQYF
cdr3_nt: TGTGCCAGCAAGATGCGGGGGGACGGCTACGAGCAGTACTTC

v_call: TRBV19
j_call: TRBJ1-3
d_call: .
clone_size: .
cdr3_aa: CASSLKGASGNTIYF
cdr3_nt: TGTGCCAGTAGCCTCAAAGGGGCCTCTGGAAACACCATATATTTT

v_call: TRBV5-1
j_call: TRBJ2-7
d_call: .
clone_size: .
cdr3_aa: CASSLAGYSYEQYF
cdr3_nt: TGCGCCAGCAGCTTGGCGGGGTACTCCTACGAGCAGTACTTC

v_call: TRBV29-1
j_call: TRBJ2-3
d_call: TRBD1
clone_size: .
cdr3_aa: CSVEPTGSRLDTQYF
cdr3_nt: TGCAGCGTTGAACCGACAGGGTCGCGTCTGGATACGCAGTATTTT

v_call: TRBV2
j_call: TRBJ2-3
d_call: .
clone_size: .
cdr3_aa: CASSVRRGTDTQYF
cdr3_nt: TGTGCCAGCAGTGTGCGGCGGGGCACAGATACGCAGTATTTT

v_call: TRBV27
j_call: TRBJ2-7
d_call: .
clone_size: .
cdr3_aa: CASSFGDSTYEQYF
cdr3_nt: TGTGCCAGCAGTTTTGGGGACTCCACCTACGAGCAGTACTTC

v_call: TRBV4-3
j_call: TRBJ2-1
d_call: .
clone_size: .
cdr3_aa: CASSQDTWGYNEQFF
cdr3_nt: TGCGCCAGCAGCCAGGATACCTGGGGCTACAATGAGCAGTTCTTC

v_call: TRBV7-8
j_call: TRBJ1-1
d_call: .
clone_size: .
cdr3_aa: CASSPGLNTEAFF
cdr3_nt: TGTGCCAGCAGCCCGGGATTGAACACTGAAGCTTTCTTT

v_call: TRBV29-1
j_call: TRBJ2-7
d_call: TRBD1
clone_size: .
cdr3_aa: CSVRQGSSYEQYF
cdr3_nt: TGCAGCGTTAGACAGGGGAGCTCCTACGAGCAGTACTTC

v_call: TRBV5-6
j_call: TRBJ1-5
d_call: TRBD1
clone_size: .
cdr3_aa: CASSLKQGYNQPQHF
cdr3_nt: TGTGCCAGCAGCTTGAAACAGGGGTACAATCAGCCCCAGCATTTT

v_call: TRBV4-3
j_call: TRBJ2-5
d_call: .
clone_size: .
cdr3_aa: CASSQGPQETQYF
cdr3_nt: TGCGCCAGCAGCCAAGGGCCCCAAGAGACCCAGTACTTC

v_call: TRBV7-2
j_call: TRBJ2-1
d_call: TRBD2
clone_size: .
cdr3_aa: CASSLAGSGGYNEQFF
cdr3_nt: TGTGCCAGCAGCTTAGCCGGCAGCGGGGGTTACAATGAGCAGTTCTTC

v_call: TRBV29-1
j_call: TRBJ1-2
d_call: TRBD1
clone_size: .
cdr3_aa: CSAPTGEAYGYTF
cdr3_nt: TGCAGCGCTCCGACAGGGGAGGCCTATGGCTACACCTTC